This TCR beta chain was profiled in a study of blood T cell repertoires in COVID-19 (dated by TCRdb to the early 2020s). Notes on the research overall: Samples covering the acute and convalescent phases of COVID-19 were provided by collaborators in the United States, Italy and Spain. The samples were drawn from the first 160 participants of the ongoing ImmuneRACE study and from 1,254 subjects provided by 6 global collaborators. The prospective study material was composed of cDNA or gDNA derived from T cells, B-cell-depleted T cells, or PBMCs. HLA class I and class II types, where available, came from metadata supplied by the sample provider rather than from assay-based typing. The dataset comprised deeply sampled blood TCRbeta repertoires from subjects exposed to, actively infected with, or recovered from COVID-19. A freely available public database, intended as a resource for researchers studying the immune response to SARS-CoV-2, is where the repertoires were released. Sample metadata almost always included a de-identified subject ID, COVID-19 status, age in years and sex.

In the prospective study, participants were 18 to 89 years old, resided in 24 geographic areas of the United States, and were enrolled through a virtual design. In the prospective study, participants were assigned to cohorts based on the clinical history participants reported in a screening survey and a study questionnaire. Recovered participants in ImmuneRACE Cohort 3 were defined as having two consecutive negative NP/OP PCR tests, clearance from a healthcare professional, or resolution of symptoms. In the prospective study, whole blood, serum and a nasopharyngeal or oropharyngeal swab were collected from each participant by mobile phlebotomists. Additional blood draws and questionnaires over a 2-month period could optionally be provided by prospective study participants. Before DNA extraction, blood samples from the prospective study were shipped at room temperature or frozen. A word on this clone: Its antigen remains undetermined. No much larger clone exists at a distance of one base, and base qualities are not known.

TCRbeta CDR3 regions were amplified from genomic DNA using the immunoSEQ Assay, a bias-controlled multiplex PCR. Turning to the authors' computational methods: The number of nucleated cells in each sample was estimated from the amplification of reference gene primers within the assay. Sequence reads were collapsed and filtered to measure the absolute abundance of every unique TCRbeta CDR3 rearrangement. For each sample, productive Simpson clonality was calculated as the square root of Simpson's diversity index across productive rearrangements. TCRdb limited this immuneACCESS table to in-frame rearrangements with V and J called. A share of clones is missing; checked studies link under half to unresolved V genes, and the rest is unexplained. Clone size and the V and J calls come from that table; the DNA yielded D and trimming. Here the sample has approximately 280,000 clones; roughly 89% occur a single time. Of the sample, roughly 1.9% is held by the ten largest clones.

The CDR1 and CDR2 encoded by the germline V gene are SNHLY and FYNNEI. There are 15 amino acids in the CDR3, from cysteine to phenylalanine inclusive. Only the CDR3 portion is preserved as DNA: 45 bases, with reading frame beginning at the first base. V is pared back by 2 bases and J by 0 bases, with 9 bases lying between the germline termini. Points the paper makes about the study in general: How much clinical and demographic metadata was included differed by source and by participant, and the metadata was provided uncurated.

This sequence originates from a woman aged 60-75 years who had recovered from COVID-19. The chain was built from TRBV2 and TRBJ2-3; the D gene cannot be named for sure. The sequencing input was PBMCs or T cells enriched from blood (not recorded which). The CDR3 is CASSEYALSTDTQYF. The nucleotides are TGTGCCAGCAGTGAATATGCCCTAAGCACAGATACGCAGTATTTT.